These 10 T cell receptor beta chains were sequenced from one sample in a study of radiotherapy plus CTLA-4 blockade in lung cancer. Measured with immunoSEQ multiplex PCR; TCRdb has only the in-frame clones, and not every one. This table holds under 90,000 clones, 60% to 80% found once. Sequencing was performed on peripheral blood, taken from a patient treated with radiotherapy plus ipilimumab. All receptors come from a human donor with non-small cell lung cancer that progressed on radiotherapy plus ipilimumab.

This chain links TRBV10-3 with TRBJ2-2; D possibly corresponds to TRBD2 (6 bases). This CDR3 has 13 amino acids. Trimming left V 5 bases short and J 10 bases short, with 14 bases between. The V gene's germline CDR1 is ENHRY and CDR2 SYGVKD. In nucleotides, the CDR3 is TGTGCCATCAGTCGAAGGGGAGGAGAGGAGCTGTTTTTT. Amino acids: CAISRRGGEELFF.

The gene calls are TRBV28 and TRBJ2-1; 8 nucleotides line up with TRBD2. Per the germline V gene, CDR1 is MDHEN and CDR2 is SYDVKM. The CDR3 loop spans 14 amino acids. V was pared by 5 bases and J by 9 bases, with 9 bases of the junction left unmatched. This chain's CDR3 is CASSAPGGLSEQFF. The CDR3 DNA is TGTGCCAGCAGTGCCCCGGGGGGGCTAAGTGAGCAGTTCTTC.

This clone was picked up a small number of times. This sequence joins TRBV28 and TRBJ2-5, with 14 bases identical to TRBD2. V trimming: 2 bases; J trimming: 4 bases; junction bases outside the gene matches: 9. Germline-derived CDR1 and CDR2 are MDHEN and SYDVKM. CDR3 length equals 18 residues. CDR3 sequence: CASSLSPGLAGEIETQYF. CDR3 in DNA: TGTGCCAGCAGTTTAAGTCCGGGACTAGCGGGAGAGATAGAGACCCAGTACTTC.

This clone was seen a handful of times. The chain joins TRBV7-3 to TRBJ1-2; possible D gene TRBD1, 6 bases. The CDR3 loop spans 14 amino acids. CDR1 and CDR2 from the germline V gene are SGHTA and FQGTGA. Between the trimmed V and J ends, which lost 5 bases and 7 bases, there was a span of 17 bases. The CDR3 DNA sequence: TGTGCCAGCAGCGCCGAGGGGGGGCGAGGTGGCTACACCTTC. Translation: CASSAEGGRGGYTF.

The table lists this clone with many counts. This CDR3 reads CASSAVTGTTWDGYTF. The CDR3 DNA is TGTGCCAGCAGTGCCGTGACAGGGACTACTTGGGATGGCTACACCTTC. V usage is TRBV28 and J usage is TRBJ1-2; 7 bases agree with TRBD1. Unmatched junction bases numbered 15, after V lost 5 bases and J lost 6 bases. The CDR3 is 16 amino acids. CDR1 and CDR2 (germline): MDHEN, SYDVKM.

This clone has more than one count but fewer than ten. This chain joins TRBV13 and TRBJ2-7; D is unclear. Trimming took 9 bases from V and 6 from J, leaving 21 bases between them. Germline CDR1 PRHDT, CDR2 FYEKMQ (reference sequence). The CDR3 is made up of 14 amino acids. Here the CDR3 reads CASSGRRIPREQYF. CDR3 nucleotide sequence: TGTGCCAGTTCTGGAAGGCGGATCCCTCGCGAGCAGTACTTC.

The V and J genes are TRBV6-5 and TRBJ2-1, with a possible D match to TRBD2 (5 bases). Trimming left V 5 bases short and J 0 bases short, with 11 bases between. Germline CDR1 reads MNHEY; CDR2 reads SVGAGI. This CDR3 region has 15 residues. The CDR3 reads CASSKDSHSYNEQFF. CDR3 nucleotides: TGTGCCAGCAGTAAGGACTCCCACTCCTACAATGAGCAGTTCTTC.

The genes are TRBV5-1 and TRBJ1-1, with TRBD1 matching 8 bases. Germline assignment: CDR1 SGHRS and CDR2 YFSETQ. The V and J ends lost 6 bases and 1 base, in that order; junction bases with no gene match: 8. CDR3 length: 15 residues. The CDR3 is CASNSGTGRNTEAFF. The CDR3 nucleotides read TGCGCCAGCAACTCTGGGACAGGCCGGAACACTGAAGCTTTCTTT.

The chain recombines TRBV28 with TRBJ2-1, with 11 nucleotides matching TRBD2. Looked up from germline, CDR1 is MDHEN and CDR2 is SYDVKM. The CDR3 spans 21 residues. Germline trimming cut 7 bases from V and 4 bases from J; bases unmatched to any gene: 24. CDR3 amino acids: CASTPTGGPYTSGGFYNEQFF. CDR3 in DNA: TGTGCCAGCACCCCAACAGGGGGCCCGTACACTAGCGGGGGTTTTTACAATGAGCAGTTCTTC.

In its sample, this clone was seen a few times. The rearrangement links TRBV10-3 to TRBJ2-7; 12 bases are shared with TRBD2. V lost 6 bases, J lost 3 bases, and 0 bases stayed unmatched. The CDR3 totals 13 residues. Germline V gene lookup returns CDR1 ENHRY and CDR2 SYGVKD. The DNA of the CDR3 is TGTGCCATCAGACTAGCGGGAGGCTACGAGCAGTACTTC. Translating gives CAIRLAGGYEQYF.